Below, one TCR beta chain is given with its context. Its matching antigen is unknown. V was clipped by 8 bases and J by 6 bases; unmatched bases: 12. This CDR3 contains 14 residues. The germline V gene has CDR1 SGHAT and CDR2 FQNNGV. PCR primers comprised 60 Vbeta and 13 Jbeta primers. TCRdb keeps only in-frame clones here, not all; method: immunoSEQ multiplex PCR. The profile shows some 150,000 clones, more than 70% of them singletons. The data were obtained in a study of cytomegalovirus exposure and HLA in healthy donors. Study findings and constraints: Rarity characterized most TCR sequences, yet some public TCRs appeared in many donors. It was fewer than 200 TCR beta chains that were listed as cytomegalovirus-associated. When a later analysis compared HLA-associated TCR beta chains with equally common others, the HLA-associated chains turned out to be more clonally expanded and to have lower generation probabilities.

This chain links TRBV11-2 with TRBJ1-2, with 7 bases fitting TRBD1. This sequence originates from a woman in her thirties or forties in good health and CMV-seropositive. Specimen: PBMCs. The CDR3 sequence is CASAPQRGHNGYTF. The CDR3 DNA reads TGTGCCAGCGCGCCCCAAAGGGGGCATAATGGCTACACCTTC.